This TCR beta chain was retrieved from a study of blood T cell repertoires in COVID-19 (TCRdb year 2020). Background on the whole study: Samples covering the acute and convalescent phases of COVID-19 were provided by collaborators in the United States, Italy and Spain. Samples were obtained from the ongoing ImmuneRACE study (first 160 participants) and from over 1,000 subjects provided by 6 global collaborators. A freely available public database, intended as a resource for researchers studying the immune response to SARS-CoV-2, is where the repertoires were released. Where available, HLA class I and class II types were obtained from metadata supplied by the sample provider rather than from assay-based typing. Sample metadata almost always included a de-identified subject ID, COVID-19 status, age in years and sex. The dataset comprised deeply sampled blood TCRbeta repertoires from subjects exposed to, actively infected with, or recovered from COVID-19. The material from the prospective study consisted of cDNA or gDNA derived from T cells, B-cell-depleted T cells, or PBMCs.

TCRbeta CDR3 regions were amplified from genomic DNA using the immunoSEQ Assay, a bias-controlled multiplex PCR. The study's own analysis went as follows. Within the assay, amplification of reference gene primers was used to estimate how many nucleated cells each sample contained. To quantify the absolute abundance of each unique TCRbeta CDR3 rearrangement, sequence reads were collapsed and filtered. For each sample, productive Simpson clonality was calculated as the square root of Simpson's diversity index across productive rearrangements. TCRdb took this table from immuneACCESS and kept in-frame rearrangements with V and J called. Such tables lack part of the clones; where checked against another copy, unresolved V genes explain under half of the gap, and the rest is unexplained. V, J and clone size are taken as reported in that table, and D and trimming were inferred from the DNA itself. The sample yields about 180,000 clones; about 81% were counted once. Together, the top ten hold about 11% of the sample.

In Seattle, one collaborating source enrolled patients while the infection was active and tracked those patients longitudinally over the course of disease. Whole blood was collected in K2EDTA tubes by collaborating institutions according to the institutions' own protocols. For TCRbeta analysis, collaborators shipped samples as frozen whole blood, isolated PBMCs, or DNA extracted from either of those sample types. Paper-wide results and their limitations: Clinical and demographic metadata were provided uncurated, with the amount varying by source and participant.

Worth noting for this clone: The target of this receptor is not known. The input lacks base qualities; no much larger clone sits a single base away.

This sequence originates from a woman at least 80 years old with COVID-19, enrolled during active disease. The sample taken for sequencing was peripheral blood.

CDR3 protein: CAAGAGNTIYF. In nucleotides, the sequence is TGTGCCGCGGGGGCTGGAAACACCATATATTTT. Recombination connected TRBV7-2 to TRBJ1-3, and the D gene may be TRBD1, 5 bases matching. The cysteine opens and the phenylalanine closes a CDR3 of 11 amino acids. CDR3 DNA is the only sequence kept; it has 33 bases, read in frame from the first base. A distance of 7 bases separates the germline ends of V and J, which lose 11 bases and 2 bases respectively. From the germline V gene, CDR1 is SGHTA and CDR2 is FQGNSA.